The present entry profiles one T cell receptor (beta chain) with its context. Its antigen remains undetermined. Per-base quality was not reported, and no clone a single base away is much larger than it. This specimen belongs to a study of OX40 agonist ivuxolimab in advanced cancers. Some background on the complete study: The costimulatory receptor OX40 (CD134) was targeted by ivuxolimab, a fully human IgG2 agonistic monoclonal antibody. Intravenous ivuxolimab was administered to patients every 2 weeks at six dose levels: 0.01, 0.1, 0.3, 1.5, 3 and 10 mg/kg. Of the approximately 54 patients in dose escalation, about 20 had hepatocellular carcinoma, about 15 had melanoma, 9 had renal cell carcinoma and 9 had head and neck cancer. A male proportion of 82.7% and a mean age of around 60 years, ranging from roughly 23 to 80, were recorded for the dose-escalation cohort. Prior anti-PD-1, anti-PD-L1 or anti-CTLA-4 therapy was permitted, and checkpoint inhibitors had been received by roughly 40% of dose-escalation patients. Three dose-escalation patients achieved partial responses, one with hepatocellular carcinoma and two with cutaneous melanoma. Peripheral TCRbeta sequencing was intended to test whether TCR sequence diversity was altered and clonal T-cell expansion was caused by ivuxolimab. The paper describes the monotherapy dose-escalation part (N = 52 patients) of the phase I trial of ivuxolimab.

Patients with a history of autoimmune disease or receiving systemic immunosuppression were excluded from the trial. Peripheral blood for TCR sequencing was drawn from every dose cohort at baseline, at cycle 4 day 1 and at cycle 7 day 1. Samples came from an open-label, multicenter, first-in-human phase I dose-escalation trial of ivuxolimab. Adults with locally advanced or metastatic melanoma, renal cell, hepatocellular, or head and neck squamous cell carcinoma were enrolled in the trial. Before TCR sequencing, CD4+ T cells and CD8+ T cells were sorted from peripheral blood as separate populations. The germline V gene specifies SNHLY as CDR1 and FYNNEI as CDR2. From the cysteine through the phenylalanine, the CDR3 covers 14 amino acids. Only CDR3 DNA remains: 42 bases, in frame from the first base. Deletion took 7 bases off V and 0 bases off J, with a span of 10 bases between the germline ends. For sequencing of the TCRbeta CDR3 region, genomic DNA was extracted from the sorted cells. TCRbeta CDR3 regions were sequenced using the immunoSEQ Assay. The source is immuneACCESS, and TCRdb retained only in-frame sequences with V and J called. Part of the clones is not carried over; for the studies checked, unresolved V genes explain less than half of this, and the remainder is unexplained. For this sample the table gives about 68,000 clones, of which around 93% were detected only once. The ten largest clones capture about 1% of the sample.

Study-wide conclusions, independent of this receptor: Partial responders in the 0.1-3.0 mg/kg groups had among the lowest normalized peripheral clonal expansion, especially among CD8+ T cells. Low levels of normalized T-cell clonal expansion were also seen in some patients who did not respond. The antigen specificity of the peripheral T cells that underwent clonal expansion was not determined. After ivuxolimab, CD8+ T cells had more expanded clones than CD4+ T cells on average. Clonal expansion of both CD4+ and CD8+ blood T cells was observed from baseline to week 6 at doses 0.1 to 3.0 mg/kg.

This clonotype was sampled from an adult with an advanced solid tumor such as melanoma, head and neck, liver or kidney cancer. The sequenced sample was CD4+ or CD8+ T cells sorted from blood, obtained in a trial of the OX40 agonist ivuxolimab. In this chain, TRBV2 is recombined with TRBJ1-5; confidence is insufficient to name the D gene. The bases read TGTGCCAGCACCTTACGTCGTAGCAATCAGCCCCAGCATTTT. Translated, this is CASTLRRSNQPQHF.